These T cell receptor beta chains were read from a single sample in a study of blood T cell repertoires in COVID-19. The method was immunoSEQ multiplex PCR; TCRdb's version includes in-frame clones alone and lacks a portion of them. The data show approximately 210,000 clones, with around 88% seen just once and roughly 14% held by the top ten. The specimen was PBMCs or T cells enriched from blood (not recorded which). The source is a woman between 50 and 59 years old with acute COVID-19. Both conserved end residues are part of each CDR3.

j_call,v_call,cdr3_length,cdr3_aa
TRBJ1-6,TRBV28,15,CASSNSLALGLPLHF
TRBJ2-7,TRBV4-2,17,CASSQAYFQGGTYEQYF
TRBJ1-4,TRBV19,14,CASRRNRAGEKLFF
TRBJ1-1,TRBV5-1,15,CASSLGTGWGTEAFF
TRBJ1-2,TRBV19,16,CASSTPDRTGNYGYTF
TRBJ2-7,TRBV18,15,CASSPWAGISYEQYF
TRBJ2-2,TRBV7-3,15,CASSRDYRNTGELFF
TRBJ2-6,TRBV18,18,CASSPRGQGSSGANVLTF
TRBJ1-3,TRBV6-2/TRBV6-3,18,CASSNYPILASSGNTIYF
TRBJ2-7,TRBV4-2,16,CASSQDLPAGNYEQYF
TRBJ2-4,TRBV7-2,15,CASSHPQLAKNIQYF
TRBJ2-1,TRBV9,12,CASSGQGDEQFF
TRBJ2-7,TRBV7-9,18,CASSTFGHLAGVTYEQYF
TRBJ2-1,TRBV11-2,17,CASSSYRDRSSYNEQFF
TRBJ2-7,TRBV4-1,11,CASSRRGEQYF
TRBJ2-3,TRBV5-1,16,CASSLDGGRNTDTQYF
TRBJ2-3,TRBV11-2,16,CASGPRAGGLWNTQYF
TRBJ2-1,TRBV5-6,16,CASQSLPGTGVNEQFF
TRBJ1-3,TRBV5-1,17,CASSSDRYYNEGNTIYF
TRBJ2-3,TRBV19,14,CAAEAAGVSDTQYF
TRBJ1-6,TRBV28,15,CASSLNRGRDSPLHF
TRBJ2-5,TRBV6-2/TRBV6-3,17,CASSTRDRGLVMKTQYF
TRBJ1-2,TRBV28,10,CASSRYGYTF
TRBJ2-7,TRBV15,17,CATSSAPLRASGYEQYF
TRBJ1-5,TRBV10-2,17,CASSGGTGTYSNQPQHF
TRBJ2-1,TRBV10-3,14,CAISAGVRLYEQFF
TRBJ2-7,TRBV5-6,17,CASSLGYRGRASYEQYF
TRBJ2-1,TRBV21-1,15,CASSKVELTYNEQFF
TRBJ2-5,TRBV6-5,15,CASSHGTGLRETQYF
TRBJ1-6,TRBV28,13,CASSRRGGSPLHF
TRBJ2-7,TRBV7-3,15,CASSLQGQGPYEQYF
TRBJ2-7,TRBV7-2,14,CASSVGLAVYEQYF
TRBJ2-2,TRBV11-2,17,CASRRGTSGRSSGELFF
TRBJ1-5,TRBV3-1/TRBV3-2,16,CASSQDLGGGGQPQHF
TRBJ2-3,TRBV5-1,18,CASSLGGLGTSGTDTQYF
TRBJ2-7,TRBV18,16,CASSSTSSGLLSEQYF
TRBJ2-7,TRBV10-2,15,CASTEDLVAVYEQYF
TRBJ2-2,TRBV7-9,16,CASSRPSGLNTGELFF
TRBJ2-7,TRBV5-1,13,CASRPGTDYEQYF
TRBJ2-5,TRBV5-5,18,CASSSRPRGHELQETQYF
TRBJ1-4,TRBV10-1,14,CASSESPLNEKLFF
TRBJ2-2,TRBV15,15,CATAVRTGGVGELFF
TRBJ1-1,TRBV7-2,14,CASRFDKGGLEAFF
TRBJ1-3,TRBV25-1,17,CASSEYPLEGLLNTIYF
TRBJ2-2,TRBV19,15,CASSILARITGELFF
TRBJ2-7,TRBV7-2,15,CASSLTSGATYEQYF
TRBJ1-5,TRBV19,19,CASSAPRGTGGNGGQPQHF
TRBJ1-4,TRBV7-9,15,CASSLRVGQLEKLFF
TRBJ2-3,TRBV19,15,CASSRARRETDTQYF
TRBJ1-2,TRBV7-9,13,CASSFEQGRGYTF